Each of the 24 T cell receptor beta chains below was sequenced from the same sample in a study of blood T cell repertoires in COVID-19. Assay: immunoSEQ multiplex PCR; the TCRdb copy retains only in-frame clones and omits some. The table includes hundreds of thousands of clones, around nine tenths detected once. The specimen was peripheral blood. The source of these receptors is a man between 65 and 80 years old with acute or convalescent COVID-19.

The gene calls are TRBV5-4 and TRBJ2-1; 12 bases agree with TRBD2. Germline trimming cut 4 bases from V and 9 bases from J; bases unmatched to any gene: 17. Germline-derived CDR1 and CDR2 are SGHNT and YYREEE (reference sequence). The CDR3 extends over 18 amino acids. The CDR3 sequence: CASSPRQTSGSLTGEQFF. The CDR3 nucleotides are TGTGCCAGCAGCCCACGGCAGACTAGCGGGAGCCTGACCGGTGAGCAGTTCTTC.

This chain connects TRBV19 to TRBJ2-5; D is perhaps TRBD2 (6 bases). Trimming stripped 3 bases from V and 2 bases from J, with 16 bases between. Looked up from germline, CDR1 is LNHDA and CDR2 is SQIVND (reference sequence). CDR3 length: 16 amino acids. CDR3 DNA sequence: TGTGCCAGTAGTATCTTCCCGGGAGCCCAGCAAGAGACCCAGTACTTC. The encoded protein is CASSIFPGAQQETQYF.

The chain has TRBV3-1 (or the pseudogene TRBV3-2) and TRBJ1-2; no firm D call. Trimming took 1 base from V and 5 from J, leaving 5 bases between them. Per the germline V gene, CDR1 is LGHDT and CDR2 is YNNKEL (reference sequence). This CDR3 has 12 residues. The CDR3 sequence is CASSQGTYGYTF. The DNA for the CDR3 is TGTGCCAGCAGCCAAGGGACTTATGGCTACACCTTC.

The rearrangement links TRBV5-1 to TRBJ2-1, with TRBD2 matching over 7 bases. V was pared by 3 bases and J by 5 bases, with 8 bases of the junction left unmatched. Per germline, CDR1 SGHRS and CDR2 YFSETQ. The CDR3 sequence is 15 residues long. The CDR3 DNA is TGCGCCAGCAGCTCCCAGCGGGACTCAAACAATGAGCAGTTCTTC. Residues: CASSSQRDSNNEQFF.

This chain connects TRBV19 to TRBJ1-5, with 10 bases matching TRBD1. Germline values: CDR1 LNHDA, CDR2 SQIVND (reference sequence). CDR3 length: 15 residues. V dropped 4 bases and J dropped 7; count of bases not matched to a gene: 7. Here the CDR3 reads CASSSGTGVWQPQHF. CDR3 coding DNA: TGTGCCAGTAGTAGCGGGACAGGGGTTTGGCAGCCCCAGCATTTT.

CDR3 residues: CASSLFSLGGDTQYF. CDR3 DNA: TGTGCCAGCAGCCTTTTCTCCTTGGGGGGAGATACGCAGTATTTT. The chain joins TRBV7-9 to TRBJ2-3; weak D call: TRBD2 (6 bases). The germline V gene encodes CDR1 SEHNR and CDR2 FQNEAQ (reference sequence). V lost 5 bases to trimming and J lost 5 bases, with 17 bases between them. The CDR3 covers 15 residues.

This chain connects TRBV29-1 to TRBJ2-1; 8 nucleotides line up with TRBD2. The CDR3 extends over 16 amino acids. CDR1 and CDR2 (germline): SQVTM, ANQGSEA. The V gene end was trimmed by 0 bases and the J gene end by 3 bases; junction bases not matched to a gene: 7. For the CDR3, the DNA is TGCAGCGTTGAAGATCGGACTAGCAGATACTACAATGAGCAGTTCTTC. It yields the protein CSVEDRTSRYYNEQFF.

This chain joins TRBV12-5 and TRBJ2-7, with D possibly matching TRBD2 (5 bases). Trimming took 8 bases from V and 6 from J, leaving 8 bases between them. CDR3 length: 10 amino acids. CDR1 is LGHNT, CDR2 FRNRAP, per germline. CDR3 loop: CASNGVEQYF. The DNA for the CDR3 is TGTGCTAGTAACGGGGTCGAGCAGTACTTC. Full variable domain (outside the CDR3, taken from reference TRBV12-5 and TRBJ2-7): DARVTQTPRHKVTEMGQEVTMRCQPILGHNTVFWYRQTMMQGLELLAYFRNRAPLDDSGMPKDRFSAEMPDATLATLKIQPSEPRDSAVYFCASNGVEQYFGPGTRLTVT.

The V and J genes are TRBV14 and TRBJ2-1; 11 nucleotides agree with TRBD2. V shed 4 bases, J shed 6 bases, and the junction held 23 bases outside the gene matches. The CDR3 spans 21 residues. Germline V gene sequence: CDR1 SGHDN, CDR2 FVKESK. In nucleotides, the CDR3 is TGTGCCAGCAGCCCTCACGGACGTATTAACACACCTAGCGGGAGGAGCAATGAGCAGTTCTTC. Translating it yields CASSPHGRINTPSGRSNEQFF. Together with reference TRBV14 and TRBJ2-1, the CDR3 gives the full variable domain: EAGVTQFPSHSVIEKGQTVTLRCDPISGHDNLYWYRRVMGKEIKFLLHFVKESKQDESGMPNNRFLAERTGGTYSTLKVQPAELEDSGVYFCASSPHGRINTPSGRSNEQFFGPGTRLTVL.

The J gene is TRBJ1-5, the V gene TRBV19; no reliable D call. The CDR3 extends over 15 amino acids. V lost 2 bases and J 0 bases, leaving 8 bases between the germline ends. CDR1 and CDR2 (germline): LNHDA, SQIVND (reference sequence). CDR3 nucleotide sequence: TGTGCCAGTAGTATAACGGTTAATAGCAATCAGCCCCAGCATTTT. Translation: CASSITVNSNQPQHF.

The chain recombines TRBV7-3 with TRBJ2-1; 13 positions agree with TRBD2. Germline V gene data show CDR1 as SGHTA and CDR2 as FQGTGA. This CDR3 region has 15 residues. V shed 4 bases, J shed 4 bases, and the junction held 1 base outside the gene matches. The CDR3 region has the DNA TGTGCCAGCAGCTCACTAGCGGGGGGGTACAATGAGCAGTTCTTC. Protein product: CASSSLAGGYNEQFF. The full variable domain, rest sourced from reference TRBV7-3 and TRBJ2-1, is GAGVSQTPSNKVTEKGKYVELRCDPISGHTALYWYRQSLGQGPEFLIYFQGTGAADDSGLPNDRFFAVRPEGSVSTLKIQRTERGDSAVYLCASSSLAGGYNEQFFGPGTRLTVL.

J is TRBJ2-3 and V is TRBV5-1; maybe TRBD2 (5 bases). CDR3 length: 15 amino acids. Germline CDR1 and CDR2: SGHRS and YFSETQ. V shed 0 bases and J shed 4 bases, with 12 bases lying between them. The CDR3 is CASSLAEARPDTQYF. The CDR3 DNA is TGCGCCAGCAGCTTGGCGGAGGCTCGGCCAGATACGCAGTATTTT.

The chain is built from TRBV5-1 and TRBJ2-6; D gene unclear. The CDR3 extends over 16 amino acids. V lost 4 bases to trimming and J lost 0 bases, with 11 bases between them. Germline CDR1 SGHRS, CDR2 YFSETQ. DNA of the CDR3: TGCGCCAGCAGCCCAACAAGATCCTCTGGGGCCAACGTCCTGACTTTC. It encodes CASSPTRSSGANVLTF.

The chain carries TRBV4-3 and TRBJ2-6; D unresolved. CDR1 is LGHNA and CDR2 is YSLEER in the germline V gene. This CDR3 is built from 17 residues. The V end lost 0 bases, the J end lost 4 bases, and 13 bases lay between the germline ends. The CDR3 is CASSQESARPGANVLTF. CDR3 nucleotides: TGCGCCAGCAGCCAAGAATCGGCCAGGCCCGGGGCCAACGTCCTGACTTTC.

The rearrangement links TRBV7-6 to TRBJ2-7, with D perhaps TRBD1 (5 bases). Between the trimmed V and J ends, which lost 0 bases and 3 bases, there was a span of 9 bases. CDR3 length: 14 amino acids. Germline CDR1 reads SGHVS; CDR2 reads FNYEAQ. The CDR3 DNA reads TGTGCCAGCAGCTTAGCAGGGGTTAGCTACGAGCAGTACTTC. The encoded protein is CASSLAGVSYEQYF.

This chain links TRBV7-2 with TRBJ2-3; possibly TRBD1 for D (5 bases). This CDR3 contains 15 residues. CDR1 and CDR2 from the germline V gene are SGHTA and FQGNSA. Trimming removed 7 bases from V and 1 base from J, with 15 bases in between. The CDR3 here is CASTPRQSRTDTQYF. Here the CDR3 DNA reads TGTGCCAGCACCCCCCGACAGAGCCGCACAGATACGCAGTATTTT.

The V and J genes are TRBV28 and TRBJ2-1, with a weak D call TRBD2 (5 bases). There are 13 residues in the CDR3. V was trimmed by 6 bases and J by 12 bases, leaving 18 bases between them. CDR1 MDHEN and CDR2 SYDVKM come from the germline V gene. This CDR3 reads CASSLPTPRGQFF. The CDR3 DNA is TGTGCCAGCAGCCTCCCCACCCCCCGGGGGCAGTTCTTC.

The rearrangement links TRBV24-1 to TRBJ1-2, with a weak D call TRBD1 (6 bases). V lost 2 bases and J lost 4, with 10 bases in between. Germline assignment: CDR1 KGHDR and CDR2 SFDVKD. CDR3 length: 14 amino acids. CDR3 in DNA: TGTGCCACCAGTGATTGGGGCAGGGGCTATGGCTACACCTTC. Its translation is CATSDWGRGYGYTF.

CDR3 DNA: TGCAGCGTTGATTCTACCACTGAAGCTTTCTTT. This sequence encodes CSVDSTTEAFF. The gene calls are TRBV29-1 and TRBJ1-1; D gene unclear. CDR3 length: 11 residues. V lost 3 bases and J lost 4, with 6 bases in between. Germline-derived CDR1 and CDR2 are SQVTM and ANQGSEA. Based on the CDR3 plus reference TRBV29-1 and TRBJ1-1, the full variable domain is SAVISQKPSRDICQRGTSLTIQCQVDSQVTMMFWYRQQPGQSLTLIATANQGSEATYESGFVIDKFPISRPNLTFSTLTVSNMSPEDSSIYLCSVDSTTEAFFGQGTRLTVV.

This chain links TRBV28 with TRBJ1-1, with D maybe TRBD1 (6 bases). V dropped 6 bases and J dropped 9 bases, with 20 bases sitting between them. The CDR3 length is 14 residues. Germline V lookup: CDR1 MDHEN, CDR2 SYDVKM. CDR3 amino acids: CASSLGDNPIKAFF. As DNA, the CDR3 is TGTGCCAGCAGCCTCGGGGACAACCCTATAAAAGCTTTCTTT.

The chain uses TRBV10-3 and TRBJ1-2; TRBD1 is a possible D gene (5 bases). The CDR3 is made up of 13 amino acids. CDR1 ENHRY and CDR2 SYGVKD come from the germline V gene. Trimming took 4 bases from V and 7 from J, leaving 13 bases between them. CDR3 sequence: CAISGASRGGYTF. The CDR3 nucleotides are TGTGCCATCAGTGGGGCATCTAGGGGTGGCTACACCTTC.

The chain combines TRBV7-3 with TRBJ1-1; 7 nucleotides agree with TRBD1. In germline, CDR1 is SGHTA, CDR2 FQGTGA. Trimming at V came to 0 bases and at J to 1 base, leaving 8 bases not matched to a gene. This CDR3 region has 17 residues. Here the CDR3 reads CASSLTSGRGRNTEAFF. The CDR3 DNA reads as TGTGCCAGCAGCTTAACGTCGGGAAGGGGGCGGAACACTGAAGCTTTCTTT.

This rearrangement joins TRBV10-3 to TRBJ2-2; 13 bases agree with TRBD2. Per germline, CDR1 ENHRY and CDR2 SYGVKD. The junction had 4 bases not matched to a gene; V was cut back by 6 bases and J by 6 bases. CDR3 size: 15 residues. The CDR3 region has the DNA TGTGCCATCAGAACTAGCGGGAGGGCCGCCGGGGAGCTGTTTTTT. It encodes CAIRTSGRAAGELFF.

V gene TRBV3-1 (or the pseudogene TRBV3-2) combines with J gene TRBJ2-2, with 8 bases lining up with TRBD1. The CDR3 has 15 amino acids. The germline V gene has CDR1 LGHDT and CDR2 YNNKEL (reference sequence). V shed 5 bases, J shed 1 base, and the junction held 3 bases outside the gene matches. The CDR3 spells CASSYGTGNTGELFF. CDR3 bases: TGTGCCAGCAGCTACGGGACAGGGAACACCGGGGAGCTGTTTTTT.